Detailed here is one TCR beta chain. Unmatched junction bases numbered 11, after V lost 6 bases and J lost 6 bases. This CDR3 spans 15 amino acids. Germline V gene sequence: CDR1 MNHEY, CDR2 SVGAGI. These data are taken from a study of blood T cell repertoires in COVID-19. Produced via immunoSEQ multiplex PCR; TCRdb's table is partial and in-frame only. Among approximately 300,000 clones listed, around nine tenths were seen once. Material for sequencing was PBMCs or T cells enriched from blood (not recorded which). This chain joins TRBV6-5 and TRBJ1-5; 7 bases fit TRBD1. The sequence was collected from a man in his sixties who had recovered from COVID-19. CDR3 coding DNA: TGTGCCAGCAGCCCCAAAGAGGGGGCGGGTCAGCCCCAGCATTTT. This translates into CASSPKEGAGQPQHF.